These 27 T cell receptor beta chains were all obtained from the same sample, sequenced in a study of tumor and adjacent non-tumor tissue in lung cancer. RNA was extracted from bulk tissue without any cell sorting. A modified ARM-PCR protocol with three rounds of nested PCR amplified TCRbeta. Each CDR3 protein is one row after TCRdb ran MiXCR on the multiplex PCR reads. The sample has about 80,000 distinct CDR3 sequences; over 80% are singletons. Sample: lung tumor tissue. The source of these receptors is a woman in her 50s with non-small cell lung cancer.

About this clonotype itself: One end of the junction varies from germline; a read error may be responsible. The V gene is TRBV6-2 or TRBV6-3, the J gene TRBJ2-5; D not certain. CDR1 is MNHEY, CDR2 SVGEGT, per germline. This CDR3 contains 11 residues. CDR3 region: CASRYQETQHF. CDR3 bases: TGTGCCAGCAGATACCAAGAGACCCAACACTTC.

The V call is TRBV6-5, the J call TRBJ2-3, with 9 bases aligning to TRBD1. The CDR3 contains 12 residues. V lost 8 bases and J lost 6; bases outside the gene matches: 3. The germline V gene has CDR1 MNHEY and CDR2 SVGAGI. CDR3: CASRDRGDTQYF. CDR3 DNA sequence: TGTGCCAGCCGCGACAGGGGGGATACGCAGTATTTT.

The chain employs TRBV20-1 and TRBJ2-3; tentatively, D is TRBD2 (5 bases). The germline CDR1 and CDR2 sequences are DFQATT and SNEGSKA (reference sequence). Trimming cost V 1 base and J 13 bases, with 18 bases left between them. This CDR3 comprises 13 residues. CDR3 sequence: CSARVPGSPKKYF. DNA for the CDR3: TGCAGTGCTAGAGTCCCGGGATCTCCTAAGAAGTATTTT.

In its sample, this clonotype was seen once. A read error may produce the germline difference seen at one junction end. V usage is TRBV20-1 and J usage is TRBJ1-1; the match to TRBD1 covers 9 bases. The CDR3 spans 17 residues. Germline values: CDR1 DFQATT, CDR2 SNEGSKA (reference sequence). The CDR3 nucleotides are TGCGGTGCGAGTCCTCCGGGACAGGGTGATGGGGGCACTGAAGCTTTCTTT. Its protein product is CGASPPGQGDGGTEAFF.

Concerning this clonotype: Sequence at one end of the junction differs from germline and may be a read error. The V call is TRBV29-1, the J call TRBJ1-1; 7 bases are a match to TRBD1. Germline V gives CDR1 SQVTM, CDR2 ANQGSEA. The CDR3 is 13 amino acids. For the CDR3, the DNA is TGCAGAGTTGGGGAGGGGGCAGGAAGTGAAGCTTTCTTT. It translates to CRVGEGAGSEAFF.

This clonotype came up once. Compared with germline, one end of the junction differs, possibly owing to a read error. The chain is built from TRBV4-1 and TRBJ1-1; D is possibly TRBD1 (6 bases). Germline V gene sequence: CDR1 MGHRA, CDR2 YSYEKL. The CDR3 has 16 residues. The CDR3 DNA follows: TGTGCCAGCGGCCAAGATCTCTACAGGGTCGGCACTGAAACTTTCTTT. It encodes CASGQDLYRVGTETFF.

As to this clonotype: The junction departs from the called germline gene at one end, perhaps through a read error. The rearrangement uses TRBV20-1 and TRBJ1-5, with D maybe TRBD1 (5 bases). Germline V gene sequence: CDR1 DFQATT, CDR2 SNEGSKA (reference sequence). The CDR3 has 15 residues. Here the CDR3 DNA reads TGCACTGCTAGAGAGCAGCGGCAGGGTTTTCAGCCCCAGCATTTT. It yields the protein CTAREQRQGFQPQHF.

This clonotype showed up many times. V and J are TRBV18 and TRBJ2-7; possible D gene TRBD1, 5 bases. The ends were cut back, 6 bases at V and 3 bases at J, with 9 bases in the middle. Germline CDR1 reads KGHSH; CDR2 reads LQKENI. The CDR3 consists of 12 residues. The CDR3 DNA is TGTGCCAGCTCGGCCGACAGCTACGAGCAGTACTTC. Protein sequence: CASSADSYEQYF.

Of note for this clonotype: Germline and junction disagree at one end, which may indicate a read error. CDR3 bases: TGTGTCAGCAGCCTCGGACTAGCGGGAGGAGTTAGTGAGCAGTTCTTC. Protein product: CVSSLGLAGGVSEQFF. The V gene is TRBV11-3, the J gene TRBJ2-1; 14 bases agree with TRBD2. Germline V gene lookup returns CDR1 SGHNT and CDR2 YENEEA. This CDR3 has 16 amino acids.

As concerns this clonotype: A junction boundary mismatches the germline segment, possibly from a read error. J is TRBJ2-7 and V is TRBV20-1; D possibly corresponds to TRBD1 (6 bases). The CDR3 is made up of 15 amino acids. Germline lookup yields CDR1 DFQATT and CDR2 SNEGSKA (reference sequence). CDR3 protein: CSAKGLRDTSPEQYF. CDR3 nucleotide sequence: TGCAGTGCTAAAGGTCTCCGGGACACCTCCCCCGAGCAGTATTTC.

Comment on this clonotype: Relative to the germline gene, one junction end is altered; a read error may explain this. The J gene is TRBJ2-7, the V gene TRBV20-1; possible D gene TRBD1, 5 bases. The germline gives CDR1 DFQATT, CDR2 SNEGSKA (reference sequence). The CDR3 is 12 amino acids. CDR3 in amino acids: CSATEQVKEQHF. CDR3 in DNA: TGCAGTGCCACCGAACAGGTGAAGGAGCAGCACTTC.

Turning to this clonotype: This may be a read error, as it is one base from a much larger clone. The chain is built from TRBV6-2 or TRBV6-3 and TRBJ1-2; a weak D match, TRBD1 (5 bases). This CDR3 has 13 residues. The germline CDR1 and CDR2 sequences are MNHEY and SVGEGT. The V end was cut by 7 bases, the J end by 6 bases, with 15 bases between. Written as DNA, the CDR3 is TGTGCCAGCATTTCCCTCGGAGGGGATGGCTACACCTTC. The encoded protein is CASISLGGDGYTF.

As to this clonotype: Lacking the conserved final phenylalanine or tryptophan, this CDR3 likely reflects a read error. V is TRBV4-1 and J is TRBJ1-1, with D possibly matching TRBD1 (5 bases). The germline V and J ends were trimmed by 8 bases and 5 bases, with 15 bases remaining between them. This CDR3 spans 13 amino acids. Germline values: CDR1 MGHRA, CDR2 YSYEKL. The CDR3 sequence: CASCRQGRTEAFY. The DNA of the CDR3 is TGCGCCAGCTGCCGGCAGGGCCGGACTGAAGCTTTCTAT.

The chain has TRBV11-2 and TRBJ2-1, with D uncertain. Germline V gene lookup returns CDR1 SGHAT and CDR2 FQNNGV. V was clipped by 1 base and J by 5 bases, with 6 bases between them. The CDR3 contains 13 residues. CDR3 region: CASSLALDNEQFF. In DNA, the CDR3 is TGTGCCAGCAGCTTAGCTCTAGACAATGAGCAGTTCTTC.

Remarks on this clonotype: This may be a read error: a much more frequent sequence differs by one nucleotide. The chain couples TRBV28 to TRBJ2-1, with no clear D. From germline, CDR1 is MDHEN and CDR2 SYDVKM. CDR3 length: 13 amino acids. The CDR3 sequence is CASRGSSCNELFF. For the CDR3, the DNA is TGTGCCAGCAGGGGTAGCTCCTGCAATGAGCTGTTCTTC.

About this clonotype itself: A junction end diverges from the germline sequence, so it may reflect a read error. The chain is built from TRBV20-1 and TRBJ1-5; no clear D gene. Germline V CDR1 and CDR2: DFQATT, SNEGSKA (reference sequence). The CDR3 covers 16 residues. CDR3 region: CSPIPLGILSNQPQHF. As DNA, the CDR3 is TGCAGTCCTATACCCCTCGGGATCCTAAGCAATCAACCCCAGCATTTT.

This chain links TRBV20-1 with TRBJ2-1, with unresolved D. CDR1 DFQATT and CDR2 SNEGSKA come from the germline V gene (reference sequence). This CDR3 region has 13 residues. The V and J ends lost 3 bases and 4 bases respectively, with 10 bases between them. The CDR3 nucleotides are TGCAGTGCTAGGAGTAGTGTGTACAATGAGCAGTTCTTC. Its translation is CSARSSVYNEQFF.

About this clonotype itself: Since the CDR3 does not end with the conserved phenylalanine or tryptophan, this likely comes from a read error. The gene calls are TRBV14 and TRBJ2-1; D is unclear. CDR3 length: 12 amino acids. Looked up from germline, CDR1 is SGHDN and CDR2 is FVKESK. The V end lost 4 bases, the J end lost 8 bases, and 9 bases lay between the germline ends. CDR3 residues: CASSPMGDEQFY. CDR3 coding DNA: TGTGCCAGCAGCCCCATGGGCGATGAGCAGTTCTAC.

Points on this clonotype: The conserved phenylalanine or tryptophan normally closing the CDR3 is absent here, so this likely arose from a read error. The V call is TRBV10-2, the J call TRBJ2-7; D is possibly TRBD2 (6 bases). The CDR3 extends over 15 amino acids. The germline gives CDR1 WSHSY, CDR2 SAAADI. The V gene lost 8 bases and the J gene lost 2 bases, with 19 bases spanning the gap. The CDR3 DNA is TGCGCCAGCGGGAGGACTGGGCCTAAGACCTACGAGCAGTACTTA. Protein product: CASGRTGPKTYEQYL.

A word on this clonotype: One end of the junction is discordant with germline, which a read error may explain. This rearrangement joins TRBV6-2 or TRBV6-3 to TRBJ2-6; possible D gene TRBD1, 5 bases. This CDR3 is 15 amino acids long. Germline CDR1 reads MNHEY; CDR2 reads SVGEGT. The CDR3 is CASGYSTSGANVLTF. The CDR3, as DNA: TGTGCCAGCGGTTACTCGACCTCTGGGGCCAACGTCTTGACTTTC.

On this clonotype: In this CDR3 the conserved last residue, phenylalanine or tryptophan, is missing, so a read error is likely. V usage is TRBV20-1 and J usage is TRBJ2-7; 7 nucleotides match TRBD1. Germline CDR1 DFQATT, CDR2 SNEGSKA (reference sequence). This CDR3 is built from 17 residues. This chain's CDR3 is CSAAPEHRGPHSYGQYL. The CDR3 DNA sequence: TGCAGTGCTGCCCCCGAGCACAGGGGACCTCATTCCTACGGGCAGTACCTC.

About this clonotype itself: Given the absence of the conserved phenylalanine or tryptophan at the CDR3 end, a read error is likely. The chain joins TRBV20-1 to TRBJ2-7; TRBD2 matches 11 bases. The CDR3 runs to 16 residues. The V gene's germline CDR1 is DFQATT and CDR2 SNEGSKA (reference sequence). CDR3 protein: CSVRDRIAGGPYEQYL. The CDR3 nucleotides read TGCAGTGTTAGAGATCGAATAGCGGGAGGGCCCTACGAGCAGTACCTC.

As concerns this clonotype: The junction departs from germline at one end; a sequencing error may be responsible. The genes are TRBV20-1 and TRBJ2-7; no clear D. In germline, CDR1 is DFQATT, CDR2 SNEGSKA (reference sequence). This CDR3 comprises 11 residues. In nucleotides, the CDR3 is TGTAGTAGGTCACACGGGTACGAGCAGTACTTC. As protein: CSRSHGYEQYF.

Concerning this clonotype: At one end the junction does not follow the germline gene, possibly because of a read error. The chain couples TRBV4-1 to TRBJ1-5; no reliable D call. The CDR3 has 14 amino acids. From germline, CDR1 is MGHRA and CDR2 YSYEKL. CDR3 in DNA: TGCGCCAGCAGTCAAGGATCTTTGAATCAGCCCCAACATTTT. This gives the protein CASSQGSLNQPQHF.

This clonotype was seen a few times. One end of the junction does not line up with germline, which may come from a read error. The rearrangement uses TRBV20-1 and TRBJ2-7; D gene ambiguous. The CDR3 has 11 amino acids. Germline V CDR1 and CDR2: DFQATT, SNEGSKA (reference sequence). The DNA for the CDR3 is TGCAGTGCTAGAAGTCCCGGCAAGCAGTACTTT. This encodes CSARSPGKQYF.

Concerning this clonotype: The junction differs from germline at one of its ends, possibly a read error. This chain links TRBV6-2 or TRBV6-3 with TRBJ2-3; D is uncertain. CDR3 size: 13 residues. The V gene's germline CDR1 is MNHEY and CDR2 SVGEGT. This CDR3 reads CASNIISIDTQYF. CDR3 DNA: TGTGCCAGCAATATAATCAGCATAGATACGCAGTATTTT.

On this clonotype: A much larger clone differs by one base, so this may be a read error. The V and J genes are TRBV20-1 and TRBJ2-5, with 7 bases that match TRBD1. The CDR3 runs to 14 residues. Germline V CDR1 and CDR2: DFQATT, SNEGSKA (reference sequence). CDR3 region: CGVRTGTVQETQYF. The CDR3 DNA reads TGCGGTGTTAGAACCGGGACAGTCCAAGAGACCCAGTACTTC.